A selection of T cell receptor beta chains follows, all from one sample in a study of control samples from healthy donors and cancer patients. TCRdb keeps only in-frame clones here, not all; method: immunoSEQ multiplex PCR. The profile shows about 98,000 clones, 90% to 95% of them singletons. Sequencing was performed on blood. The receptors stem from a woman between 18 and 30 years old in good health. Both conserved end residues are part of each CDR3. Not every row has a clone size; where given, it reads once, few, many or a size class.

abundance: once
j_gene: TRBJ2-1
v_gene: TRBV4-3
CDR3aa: CASSQGRLGGRAGSYNEQFF

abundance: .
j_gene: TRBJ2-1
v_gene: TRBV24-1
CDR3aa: CATSGNVAGGPYNEQFF

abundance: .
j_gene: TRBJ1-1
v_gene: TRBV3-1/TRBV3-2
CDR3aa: CASSQIAGFKEGNTEAFF

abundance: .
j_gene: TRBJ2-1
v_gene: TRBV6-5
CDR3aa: CASRGTGVSYNEQFF

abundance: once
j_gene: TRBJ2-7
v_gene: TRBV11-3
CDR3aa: CASSSYVGTRVYEQYF

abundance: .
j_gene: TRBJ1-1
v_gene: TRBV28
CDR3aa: CASSFDTNTEAFF

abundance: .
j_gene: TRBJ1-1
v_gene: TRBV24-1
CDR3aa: CATMRTGNTEAFF

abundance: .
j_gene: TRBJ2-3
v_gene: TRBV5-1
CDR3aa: CASSPPLAGGTDTQYF

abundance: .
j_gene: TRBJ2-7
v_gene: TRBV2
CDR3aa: CASSARELQYF

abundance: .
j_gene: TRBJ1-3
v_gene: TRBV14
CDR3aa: CASSQHGNTIYF

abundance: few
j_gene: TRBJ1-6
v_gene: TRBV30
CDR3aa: CAWSVQSSPLHF

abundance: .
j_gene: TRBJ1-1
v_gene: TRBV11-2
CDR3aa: CASSLGQDAQAFF

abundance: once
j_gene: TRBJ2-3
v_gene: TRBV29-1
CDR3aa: CSVVPFGTDTQYF

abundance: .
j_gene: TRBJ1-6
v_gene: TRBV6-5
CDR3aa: CASRKDRAYNSPLHF

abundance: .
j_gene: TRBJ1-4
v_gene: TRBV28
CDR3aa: CASSFHIRQDSTNEKLFF

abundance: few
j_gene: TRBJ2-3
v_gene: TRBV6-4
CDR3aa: CASSPDTSGGTDTQYF

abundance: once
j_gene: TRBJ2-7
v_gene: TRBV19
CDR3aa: CASSSGPKQYF

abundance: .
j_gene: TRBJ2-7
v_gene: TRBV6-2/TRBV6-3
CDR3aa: CASSPWTGIAYEQYF

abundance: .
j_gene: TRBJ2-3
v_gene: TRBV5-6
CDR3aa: CASTLAELITDTQYF

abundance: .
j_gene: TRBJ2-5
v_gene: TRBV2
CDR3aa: CASSDLQGILGTQYF

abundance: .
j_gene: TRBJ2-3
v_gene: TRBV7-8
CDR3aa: CASSPGLASTDTQYF

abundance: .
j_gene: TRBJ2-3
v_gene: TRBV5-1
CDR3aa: CASSLVGGGAGDTQYF

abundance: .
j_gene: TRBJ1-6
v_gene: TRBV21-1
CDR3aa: CAAGPTSPLHF

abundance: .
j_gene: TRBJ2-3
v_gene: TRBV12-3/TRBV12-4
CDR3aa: CASTEASGDTQYF

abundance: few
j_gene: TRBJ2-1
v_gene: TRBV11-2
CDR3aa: CASTDRGGYNEQFF

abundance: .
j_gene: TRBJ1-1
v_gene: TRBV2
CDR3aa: CASSIGQENTEAFF

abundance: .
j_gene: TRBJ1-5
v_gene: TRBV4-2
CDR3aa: CASSQEDQNQPQHF

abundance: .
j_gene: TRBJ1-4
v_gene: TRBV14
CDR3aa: CASSHWRRDEKLFF

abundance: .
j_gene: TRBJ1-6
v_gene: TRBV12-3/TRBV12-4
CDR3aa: CASSYRGPLHF

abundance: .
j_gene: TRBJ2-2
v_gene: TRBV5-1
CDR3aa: CASSLELAGLGIGELFF

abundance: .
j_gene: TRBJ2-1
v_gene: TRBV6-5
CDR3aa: CASLSRFYEQFF

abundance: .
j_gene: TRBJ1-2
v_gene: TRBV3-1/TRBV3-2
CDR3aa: CASSQDRQGYGYTF

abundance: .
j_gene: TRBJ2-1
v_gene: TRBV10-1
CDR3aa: CASSESTRVGEQFF

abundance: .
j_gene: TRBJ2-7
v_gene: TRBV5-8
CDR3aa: CASSLAAVTGFSYEQYF

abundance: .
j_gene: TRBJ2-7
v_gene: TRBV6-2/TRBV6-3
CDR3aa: CASSLGLAGSEQYF

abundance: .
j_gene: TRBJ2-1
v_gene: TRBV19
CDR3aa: CASSITSGDDYNEQFF

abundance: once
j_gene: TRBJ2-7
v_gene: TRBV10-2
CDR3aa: CASLSSYQGLAGGGEQYF

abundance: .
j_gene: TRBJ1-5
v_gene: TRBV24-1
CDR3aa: CATSGTDSNQPQHF

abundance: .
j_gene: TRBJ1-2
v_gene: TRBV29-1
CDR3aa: CSVEGHQPPGYTF

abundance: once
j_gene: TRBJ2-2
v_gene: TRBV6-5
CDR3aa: CASSYGANTGELFF

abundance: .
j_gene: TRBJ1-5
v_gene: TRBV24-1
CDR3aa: CATSDPYSNQPQHF

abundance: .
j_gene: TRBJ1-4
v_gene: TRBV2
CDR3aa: CASSEAGATNEKLFF

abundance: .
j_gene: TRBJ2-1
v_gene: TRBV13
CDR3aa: CASSRPDTRGKDEQFF

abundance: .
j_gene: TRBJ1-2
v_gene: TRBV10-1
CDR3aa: CASSASQTYGYTF

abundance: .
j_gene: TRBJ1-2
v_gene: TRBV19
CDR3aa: CASSTAGPYYGYTF

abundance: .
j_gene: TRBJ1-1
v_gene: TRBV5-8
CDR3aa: CASTQGQVVNTEAFF

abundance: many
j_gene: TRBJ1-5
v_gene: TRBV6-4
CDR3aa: CASSDSGGGNQPQHF

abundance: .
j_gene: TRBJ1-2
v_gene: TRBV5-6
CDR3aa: CASSLEGGQAFYGYTF

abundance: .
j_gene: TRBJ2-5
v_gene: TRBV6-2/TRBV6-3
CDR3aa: CASSRFEGGPRETQYF